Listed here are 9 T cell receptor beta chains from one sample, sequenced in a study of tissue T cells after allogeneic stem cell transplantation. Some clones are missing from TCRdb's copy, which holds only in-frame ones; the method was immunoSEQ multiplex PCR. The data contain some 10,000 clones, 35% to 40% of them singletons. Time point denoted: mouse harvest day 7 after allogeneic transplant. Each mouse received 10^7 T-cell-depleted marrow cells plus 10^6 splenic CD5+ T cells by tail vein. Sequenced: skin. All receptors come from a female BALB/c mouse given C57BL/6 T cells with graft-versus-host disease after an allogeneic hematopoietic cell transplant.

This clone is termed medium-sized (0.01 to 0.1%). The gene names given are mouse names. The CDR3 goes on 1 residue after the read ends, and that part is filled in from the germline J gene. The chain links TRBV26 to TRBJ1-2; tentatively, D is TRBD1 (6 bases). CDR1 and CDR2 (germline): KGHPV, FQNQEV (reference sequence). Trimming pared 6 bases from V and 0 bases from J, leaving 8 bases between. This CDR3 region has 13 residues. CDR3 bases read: TGTGCCAGCAGCGGGACACCAAACTCCGACTACACC. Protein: CASSGTPNSDYT. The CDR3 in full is CASSGTPNSDYTF.

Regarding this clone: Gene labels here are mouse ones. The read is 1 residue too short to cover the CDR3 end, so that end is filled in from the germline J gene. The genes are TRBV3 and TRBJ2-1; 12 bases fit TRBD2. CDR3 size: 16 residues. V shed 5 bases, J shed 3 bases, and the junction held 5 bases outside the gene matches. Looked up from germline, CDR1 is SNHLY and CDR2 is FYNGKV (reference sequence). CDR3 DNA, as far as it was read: TGTGCCAGCAGCCCCGGACTGGGGGGGAGCTATGCTGAGCAGTTC. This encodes CASSPGLGGSYAEQF. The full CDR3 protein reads CASSPGLGGSYAEQFF.

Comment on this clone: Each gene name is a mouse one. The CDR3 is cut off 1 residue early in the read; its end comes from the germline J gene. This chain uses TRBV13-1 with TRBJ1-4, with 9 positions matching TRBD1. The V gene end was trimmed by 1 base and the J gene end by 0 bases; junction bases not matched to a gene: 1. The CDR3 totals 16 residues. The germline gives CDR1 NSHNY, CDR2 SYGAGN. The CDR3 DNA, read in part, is TGTGCCAGCAGTGATAGGGACAGGGTTTCCAACGAAAGATTATTT. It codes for CASSDRDRVSNERLF. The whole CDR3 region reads CASSDRDRVSNERLFF.

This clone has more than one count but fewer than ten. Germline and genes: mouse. The CDR3: CASGNSYEQYF. CDR3 bases read: TGTGCCAGCGGTAACTCCTATGAACAGTAC. The gene calls are TRBV13-2 and TRBJ2-7; no clear D gene. Sequencing ends 1 residue short of the CDR3 end; the germline J gene provides the rest. V was cut by 4 bases and J by 0 bases, with 2 bases left in between. This CDR3 is 11 amino acids long. Looked up from germline, CDR1 is NNHNN and CDR2 is SYGAGS (reference sequence).

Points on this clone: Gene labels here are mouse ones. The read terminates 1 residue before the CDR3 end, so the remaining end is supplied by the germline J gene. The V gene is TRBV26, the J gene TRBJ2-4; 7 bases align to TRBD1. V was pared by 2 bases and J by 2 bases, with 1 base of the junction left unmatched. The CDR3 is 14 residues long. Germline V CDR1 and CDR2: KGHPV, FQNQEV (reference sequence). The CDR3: CASSLTGDQNTLYF. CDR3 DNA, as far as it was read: TGTGCCAGCAGTCTGACAGGGGATCAAAACACCTTGTAC.

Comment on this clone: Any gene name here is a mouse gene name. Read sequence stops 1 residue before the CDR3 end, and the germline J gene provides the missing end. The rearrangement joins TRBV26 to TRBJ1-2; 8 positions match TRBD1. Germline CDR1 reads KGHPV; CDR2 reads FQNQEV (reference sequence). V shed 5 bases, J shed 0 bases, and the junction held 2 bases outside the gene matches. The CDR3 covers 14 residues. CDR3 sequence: CASSRQGTNSDYTF. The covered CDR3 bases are TGTGCCAGCAGTAGACAGGGGACAAACTCCGACTACACC.

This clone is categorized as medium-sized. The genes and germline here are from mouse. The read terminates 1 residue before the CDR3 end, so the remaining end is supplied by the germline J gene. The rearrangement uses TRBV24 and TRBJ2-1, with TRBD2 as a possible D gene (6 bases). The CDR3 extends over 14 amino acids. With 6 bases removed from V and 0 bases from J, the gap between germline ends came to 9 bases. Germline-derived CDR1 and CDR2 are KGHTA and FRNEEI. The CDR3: CASRGGLNYAEQFF. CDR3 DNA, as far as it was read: TGTGCCAGCAGGGGGGGACTTAACTATGCTGAGCAGTTC.

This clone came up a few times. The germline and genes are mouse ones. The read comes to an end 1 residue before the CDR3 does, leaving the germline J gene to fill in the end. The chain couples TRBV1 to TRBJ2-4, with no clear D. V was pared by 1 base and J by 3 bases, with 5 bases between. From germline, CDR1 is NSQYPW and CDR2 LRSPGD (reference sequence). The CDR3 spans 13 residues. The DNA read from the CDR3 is TGCACCTGCAGTGCAGGGACCCAAAACACCTTGTAC. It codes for CTCSAGTQNTLY. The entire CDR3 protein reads CTCSAGTQNTLYF. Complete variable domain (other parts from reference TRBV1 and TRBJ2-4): VTLLEQNPRWRLVPRGQAVNLRCILKNSQYPWMSWYQQDLQKQLQWLFTLRSPGDKEVKSLPGADYLATRVTDTELRLQVANMSQGRTLYCTCSAGTQNTLYFGAGTRLSVL.

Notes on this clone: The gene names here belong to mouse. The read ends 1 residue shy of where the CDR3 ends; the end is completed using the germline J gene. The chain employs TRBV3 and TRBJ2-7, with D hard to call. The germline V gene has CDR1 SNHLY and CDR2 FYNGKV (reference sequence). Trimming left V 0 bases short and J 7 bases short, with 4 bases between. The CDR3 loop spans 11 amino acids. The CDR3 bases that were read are TGTGCCAGCAGCTTAGCGGGGGAACAGTAC. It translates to CASSLAGEQY. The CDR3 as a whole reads CASSLAGEQYF.